The 24 T cell receptor beta chains reported below all come from one sample, sequenced in a study of cytomegalovirus exposure and HLA in healthy donors. The PCR employed 60 Vbeta primers together with 13 Jbeta primers. The assay was immunoSEQ multiplex PCR, and TCRdb's table has in-frame clones only and misses some. Of about 90,000 clones in the sample, approximately 65% were seen once. The sequenced material came from PBMCs. The source is a young woman in good health and CMV-seropositive.

The rearrangement uses TRBV9 and TRBJ2-5, with D unclear. V gave up 0 bases and J gave up 5 bases, with 11 bases separating them. Germline V gene data show CDR1 as SGDLS and CDR2 as YYNGEE. The CDR3 is 14 amino acids. As DNA, the CDR3 is TGTGCCAGCAGCGTAGCTGGGCACACGGAGACCCAGTACTTC. This encodes CASSVAGHTETQYF. The whole variable domain, remainder taken from reference TRBV9 and TRBJ2-5, is DSGVTQTPKHLITATGQRVTLRCSPRSGDLSVYWYQQSLDQGLQFLIQYYNGEERAKGNILERFSAQQFPDLHSELNLSSLELGDSALYFCASSVAGHTETQYFGPGTRLLVL.

This chain connects TRBV27 to TRBJ1-2, with a tentative D call TRBD1 (5 bases). Trimming removed 5 bases from V and 4 bases from J, with 11 bases in between. This CDR3 region has 13 residues. Germline V gives CDR1 MNHEY, CDR2 SMNVEV (reference sequence). CDR3 loop: CASSLQEGYGYTF. CDR3 DNA: TGTGCCAGCAGTCTACAGGAAGGCTATGGCTACACCTTC.

CDR3 nucleotide sequence: TGTGCCAGCAGTTATGCCTGGGCAGGGGATGTCGAGCAGTACTTC. The encoded protein is CASSYAWAGDVEQYF. J is TRBJ2-7 and V is TRBV6-5; a weak D match, TRBD1 (6 bases). V gave up 3 bases and J gave up 6 bases, with 18 bases separating them. Germline CDR1 is MNHEY and CDR2 is SVGAGI. CDR3 length equals 15 residues.

J is TRBJ1-2 and V is TRBV2, with TRBD1 matching over 8 bases. Per the germline V gene, CDR1 is SNHLY and CDR2 is FYNNEI. The CDR3 is made up of 13 amino acids. J lost 8 bases, V lost 3 bases, and 5 bases had no gene match. The CDR3 region has the DNA TGTGCCAGCAGTGACCGGACAGGGTACGGCTACACCTTC. Amino acids: CASSDRTGYGYTF. The entire variable domain, with the rest obtained from reference TRBV2 and TRBJ1-2, is as follows: EPEVTQTPSHQVTQMGQEVILRCVPISNHLYFYWYRQILGQKVEFLVSFYNNEISEKSEIFDDQFSVERPDGSNFTLKIRSTKLEDSAMYFCASSDRTGYGYTFGSGTRLTVV.

The chain combines TRBV6-6 with TRBJ2-5; 8 bases match TRBD1. Germline V CDR1 and CDR2: MNHNY, SVGAGI (reference sequence). This CDR3 comprises 13 residues. Germline trimming cut 7 bases from V and 5 bases from J; bases unmatched to any gene: 6. The CDR3 region has the DNA TGTGCCAGCAACGCGGACAGGGTGGAGACCCAGTACTTC. This encodes CASNADRVETQYF.

This clone was counted only a few times. The V gene is TRBV6-5, the J gene TRBJ2-1, with D tentatively TRBD2 (7 bases). From germline, CDR1 is MNHEY and CDR2 SVGAGI. The CDR3 runs to 13 residues. V lost 7 bases and J lost 6, with 13 bases in between. The CDR3 DNA follows: TGTGCCAGCACGGAGGGGGGGGGCAATGAGCAGTTCTTC. This translates into CASTEGGGNEQFF.

In DNA, the CDR3 is TGTGCCTGGAGTGTACGGGGGGGGGAGCAGTACTTC. It codes for CAWSVRGGEQYF. The chain combines TRBV30 with TRBJ2-7, with 8 bases that match TRBD2. Germline V gene sequence: CDR1 GTSNPN, CDR2 SVGIG (reference sequence). The CDR3 totals 12 residues. With 0 bases clipped from V and 7 bases from J, the junction kept 2 bases outside the gene matches.

The rearrangement joins TRBV6-1 to TRBJ1-5, with unresolved D. The ends were cut back, 6 bases at V and 0 bases at J, with 9 bases in the middle. Germline-derived CDR1 and CDR2 are MNHNS and SASEGT. The CDR3 has 14 amino acids. The CDR3: CASRALNSNQPQHF. For the CDR3, the DNA is TGTGCCAGCAGAGCACTAAATAGCAATCAGCCCCAGCATTTT.

This clone has a handful of counts. The V and J genes are TRBV13 and TRBJ2-7, with TRBD1 identical over 9 bases. The CDR3 has 15 amino acids. Germline CDR1 is PRHDT and CDR2 is FYEKMQ (reference sequence). V lost 5 bases to trimming and J lost 4 bases; unmatched junction nucleotides: 9. The CDR3 spells CASSPWTGDLYEQYF. The CDR3 DNA reads as TGTGCCAGCAGCCCATGGACAGGGGATCTGTACGAGCAGTACTTC.

This clone has a handful of counts. This rearrangement joins TRBV7-8 to TRBJ2-4; D gene unclear. The V and J ends lost 1 base and 7 bases respectively, with 11 bases between them. Germline V gene lookup returns CDR1 SGHVS and CDR2 FQNEAQ. This CDR3 region has 14 residues. DNA of the CDR3: TGTGCCAGCAGCTTAGACGTAGCCGTGAACATTCAGTACTTC. Translating it yields CASSLDVAVNIQYF. Together with reference TRBV7-8 and TRBJ2-4, the CDR3 gives the full variable domain: GAGVSQSPRYKVAKRGQDVALRCDPISGHVSLFWYQQALGQGPEFLTYFQNEAQLDKSGLPSDRFFAERPEGSVSTLKIQRTQQEDSAVYLCASSLDVAVNIQYFGAGTRLSVL.

The chain recombines TRBV27 with TRBJ2-7; unclear D gene. V was pared by 4 bases and J by 5 bases, with 9 bases between. The germline V gene has CDR1 MNHEY and CDR2 SMNVEV (reference sequence). The CDR3 loop spans 12 amino acids. CDR3 in DNA: TGTGCCAGCAGTTCCCCTACCCACGAGCAGTACTTC. Amino acids: CASSSPTHEQYF.

In this sample, this clone turned up a few times. CDR3 nucleotides: TGTGCCACTGGACAGTCTGAAGCTTTCTTT. Protein: CATGQSEAFF. The chain combines TRBV10-3 with TRBJ1-1, with D maybe TRBD1 (6 bases). V was shortened by 10 bases and J by 6 bases, with 9 bases between the two germline ends. The CDR3 is 10 amino acids. Germline-derived CDR1 and CDR2 are ENHRY and SYGVKD.

With respect to this clone: An end of the junction differs from the germline gene, which may be a read error. This chain uses TRBV28 with TRBJ1-2; 7 bases are a match to TRBD1. This CDR3 has 13 residues. The germline gives CDR1 MDHEN, CDR2 SYDVKM. CDR3 nucleotide sequence: TGTGCCAGCGGAAGACAGGGTGCCTATGGCTACCCCTTC. Translating gives CASGRQGAYGYPF.

This clone showed up just a few times. The rearrangement links TRBV13 to TRBJ1-2; D is uncertain. This CDR3 has 12 amino acids. CDR1 and CDR2 from the germline V gene are PRHDT and FYEKMQ (reference sequence). V was clipped by 3 bases and J by 9 bases, with 11 bases between them. Written as DNA, the CDR3 is TGTGCCAGCAGCTTGGAGGCAGTAAGCTACACCTTC. Translating gives CASSLEAVSYTF.

This clone is medium-sized by share. The rearrangement uses TRBV4-2 and TRBJ1-1, with D tentatively TRBD1 (5 bases). Deletions cut 0 bases from V and 8 bases from J, with 13 bases between. The CDR3 runs to 14 residues. Germline CDR1 LGHNA, CDR2 YNFKEQ. CDR3 in DNA: TGTGCCAGCAGCCAAGATTGGCAGGGAGGCGAAGCTTTCTTT. Translation: CASSQDWQGGEAFF.

Details on this clone: A read error may account for a junction end that differs from germline. As DNA, the CDR3 is TGTGCCAGCAGTGAAGCTGGTAAGGCGGATATAAGGTCCTTC. The encoded protein is CASSEAGKADIRSF. This sequence joins TRBV6-1 and TRBJ1-2; D unclear. The CDR3 has 14 residues. Germline values: CDR1 MNHNS, CDR2 SASEGT.

This clone was detected only a few times. The rearrangement links TRBV11-2 to TRBJ2-1; tentative D call: TRBD1 (5 bases). The CDR3 spans 14 residues. The germline V gene encodes CDR1 SGHAT and CDR2 FQNNGV. V was trimmed by 6 bases and J by 8 bases, leaving 17 bases between them. The CDR3 spells CASRYNPQGHEQFF. DNA for the CDR3: TGTGCCAGCAGATATAATCCCCAGGGCCATGAGCAGTTCTTC.

The rearrangement joins TRBV5-6 to TRBJ1-2; D ambiguous. V shed 2 bases and J shed 7 bases, with 9 bases lying between them. This CDR3 contains 12 residues. Germline loops: CDR1 SGHDT, CDR2 YYEEEE. CDR3: CASSLLESGYTF. The CDR3 DNA is TGTGCCAGCAGCTTATTGGAGAGTGGCTACACCTTC. The full variable domain, rest sourced from reference TRBV5-6 and TRBJ1-2, is DAGVTQSPTHLIKTRGQQVTLRCSPKSGHDTVSWYQQALGQGPQFIFQYYEEEERQRGNFPDRFSGHQFPNYSSELNVNALLLGDSALYLCASSLLESGYTFGSGTRLTVV.

This clone turned up a few times. The CDR3 loop reads CASYDSVANYGYTF. The CDR3 region has the DNA TGTGCCAGCTACGACAGCGTCGCTAACTATGGCTACACCTTC. This sequence joins TRBV18 and TRBJ1-2; a weak D match, TRBD1 (5 bases). This CDR3 has 14 amino acids. CDR1 KGHSH and CDR2 LQKENI come from the germline V gene. The V and J ends lost 7 bases and 0 bases respectively, with 12 bases between them.

The chain uses TRBV5-5 and TRBJ1-1, with a tentative D call TRBD1 (6 bases). The CDR3 is 15 amino acids. Between the trimmed V and J ends, which lost 5 bases and 1 base, there was a span of 15 bases. Germline CDR1 is SGHKS and CDR2 is YYEKEE (reference sequence). This CDR3 reads CASSFLRQANTEAFF. In DNA form, the CDR3 reads TGTGCCAGCAGTTTTCTTAGACAGGCGAACACTGAAGCTTTCTTT. Combining the CDR3 with reference TRBV5-5 and TRBJ1-1 gives the whole variable domain DAGVTQSPTHLIKTRGQQVTLRCSPISGHKSVSWYQQVLGQGPQFIFQYYEKEERGRGNFPDRFSARQFPNYSSELNVNALLLGDSALYLCASSFLRQANTEAFFGQGTRLTVV.

This clone was found a few times. The chain is built from TRBV19 and TRBJ1-2, with TRBD1 matching over 9 bases. J gave up 4 bases and V 0 bases, and 0 bases lay outside the gene matches. This CDR3 is 14 amino acids long. Germline V CDR1 and CDR2: LNHDA, SQIVND (reference sequence). This CDR3 is CASSIEGQGYGYTF. DNA for the CDR3: TGTGCCAGTAGTATAGAGGGACAGGGCTATGGCTACACCTTC.

CDR3 DNA sequence: TGTGCCAGCAGTGGTGATTACAGCTCCTACGAGCAGTACTTC. Amino acid sequence: CASSGDYSSYEQYF. The chain is built from TRBV6-1 and TRBJ2-7; D unresolved. The V gene lost 4 bases and the J gene lost 0 bases, with 10 bases spanning the gap. Germline loops: CDR1 MNHNS, CDR2 SASEGT. The CDR3 has 14 amino acids.

The V and J genes are TRBV6-6 and TRBJ1-2; D unresolved. V lost 4 bases, J lost 3 bases, and 18 bases lay in between. CDR3 length equals 16 residues. Germline-derived CDR1 and CDR2 are MNHNY and SVGAGI (reference sequence). In DNA, the CDR3 is TGTGCCAGCAGTTGGTACCCCACGCGTCCCGACTATGGCTACACCTTC. It encodes CASSWYPTRPDYGYTF.

A few counts support this clone. The chain has TRBV25-1 and TRBJ2-7, with TRBD2 matching over 7 bases. The CDR3 is 17 residues long. The junction had 12 bases not matched to a gene; V was cut back by 3 bases and J by 1 base. Looked up from germline, CDR1 is MGHDK and CDR2 is SYGVNS. The DNA for the CDR3 is TGTGCCAGCAGTGAGGGGGGGAGGTTTGCCAGATCCTACGAGCAGTACTTC. This translates into CASSEGGRFARSYEQYF.